This TCR beta chain appears in the sequencing data of a study of shared clonotypes between healthy human individuals. As to this clone: The same CDR3 arises from other DNA sequences in this sample as well.

Measured with immunoSEQ multiplex PCR; TCRdb has only the in-frame clones, and not every one. The table includes roughly 2 million clones, approximately 94% detected once. CDR1 and CDR2 (germline): SEHNR, FQNEAQ (reference sequence). V lost 5 bases to trimming and J lost 7 bases, with 9 bases between them. The CDR3 spans 13 residues. The TCR comes from a man aged 18 to 29 in good health. Sequencing was performed on naive CD4+ T cells sorted from blood. Subset reported: CD45RA+ positively selected. This rearrangement joins TRBV7-9 to TRBJ1-6; D is unclear. CDR3 region: CASSPQGNSPLHF. The CDR3 region has the DNA TGTGCCAGCAGCCCCCAAGGCAATTCACCCCTCCACTTT.